This T cell receptor beta chain was identified in a study of shared clonotypes between healthy human individuals. The CDR3 has 12 amino acids. Trimming took off 4 bases at V and 2 bases at J, with 5 bases between the two ends. CDR1 and CDR2 from the germline V gene are SNHLY and FYNNEI. This clone has a handful of counts. TCRdb keeps only in-frame clones here, not all; method: immunoSEQ multiplex PCR. The sample has about 2 million clones; over 85% are singletons. This TCR was sampled from a man younger than 35 in good health. Material for sequencing was naive CD4+ T cells sorted from blood. Subset specified: CD45RA+ positively selected. The V and J genes are TRBV2 and TRBJ2-5, with D unresolved. The CDR3 DNA is TGTGCCAGCAGTGTAACACAAGAGACCCAGTACTTC. Its translation is CASSVTQETQYF.